This T cell receptor beta chain was captured by sequencing in a study of control samples from healthy donors and cancer patients. This CDR3 contains 15 residues. The V end lost 4 bases, the J end lost 4 bases, and 16 bases lay between the germline ends. Germline V CDR1 and CDR2: SEHNR, FQNEAQ (reference sequence). Sequencing was performed with immunoSEQ multiplex PCR; in TCRdb, only in-frame clones are kept and a portion is missing. The sample yields about 120,000 clones, approximately 92% seen once. What was sequenced was PBMCs. This clonotype originated in a man older than 75 with head and neck cancer. V is TRBV7-9 and J is TRBJ1-1, with TRBD1 as a possible D gene (5 bases). Here the CDR3 reads CASSSPGGRITEAFF. CDR3 in DNA: TGTGCCAGCAGCTCGCCGGGGGGACGGATCACTGAAGCTTTCTTT.